This TCR beta chain was sequenced for a study of blood T cell repertoires in COVID-19. Here immunoSEQ multiplex PCR was the method, and the copy in TCRdb shows in-frame clones only, minus some. The table lists roughly 290,000 clones, roughly 91% of them singletons. J was trimmed by 2 bases and V by 4 bases; bases with no gene match: 11. Per the germline V gene, CDR1 is MNHNS and CDR2 is SASEGT. CDR3 length: 17 residues. The clonotype comes from a man between 25 and 39 years old with acute or convalescent COVID-19. Material for sequencing was peripheral blood. The V and J genes are TRBV6-1 and TRBJ2-3; 8 nucleotides match TRBD2. The CDR3 bases are TGTGCCAGCAGTGCCCGGTTAGGCGGGGGGATCACAGATACGCAGTATTTT. Its protein product is CASSARLGGGITDTQYF.